This T cell receptor beta chain was observed in a study of Graves' ophthalmopathy and Graves' hyperthyroidism. Overall study findings and caveats: Blood shared most expanded thyroid clonotypes above 0.001 frequency.

The germline V gene has CDR1 ENHRY and CDR2 SYGVKD. This CDR3 is 17 amino acids long. V lost 0 bases and J lost 2, with 17 bases in between. Of note for this clonotype: Its antigen is unknown.

Amplified material comprised TCR beta CDR3 regions derived from RNA transcripts. Scientists carried out first-round RT-PCR using HTBI primers and then a second-round multiplex PCR. TCRdb fed the multiplex PCR reads into MiXCR, producing one record per CDR3 protein. The sample includes around 170,000 distinct CDR3 sequences, about 40% of them seen just once. PBMCs were isolated by Ficoll-Paque density gradient centrifugation, using roughly 10 ml of fresh peripheral blood as the starting material. V gene TRBV10-3 combines with J gene TRBJ2-7; possibly TRBD1 or TRBD2 for D (5 bases each). This TCR came from a woman aged 35 to 49 with Graves' ophthalmopathy. Sample: peripheral blood. The CDR3 sequence is CAISESMGSWGTYEQYF. The CDR3 DNA follows: TGTGCCATCAGTGAGTCGATGGGTAGCTGGGGGACCTACGAGCAGTACTTC.